Listed below are T cell receptor beta chains from one sample, sequenced in a study of shared clonotypes between healthy human individuals. Sequencing used immunoSEQ multiplex PCR; TCRdb keeps in-frame clones, though not all of them. The sample yields around 700,000 clones, about 74% seen once. The sample was memory CD4+ T cells sorted from blood. The receptors originated from a woman aged 25 to 45 in good health. The CDR3 runs from the conserved cysteine through the conserved F or W. The D gene is left open where the match is weak. Some rows mark clone size as missing; the rest say once, few, many or name a class of expanded clone.

d_gene	abundance	j_gene	v_gene	CDR3aa	CDR3nt
NA	NA	TRBJ1-3	TRBV28	CASSLFAPQGSYGNTIYF	TGTGCCAGCAGTTTATTTGCCCCGCAGGGGAGTTATGGAAACACCATATATTTT
TRBD1	NA	TRBJ2-7	TRBV28	CASSLGLDRGEQYF	TGTGCCAGCAGTTTAGGACTGGACAGGGGTGAGCAGTACTTC
NA	NA	TRBJ1-1	TRBV6-6	CASSQTVRTEAFF	TGTGCCAGCAGTCAGACAGTCCGAACTGAAGCTTTCTTT
TRBD2	NA	TRBJ2-7	TRBV7-2	CASSSGRGFYEQYF	TGTGCCAGCAGCTCAGGGAGGGGTTTCTACGAGCAGTACTTC
TRBD2	NA	TRBJ2-7	TRBV29-1	CSVETPLAGGNEQYF	TGCAGCGTTGAAACTCCGCTAGCGGGAGGGAACGAGCAGTACTTC
NA	NA	TRBJ2-2	TRBV9	CASRRTPNSGELFF	TGTGCCAGCAGAAGGACACCCAACTCCGGGGAGCTGTTTTTT
TRBD1	NA	TRBJ1-2	TRBV7-9	CASSGTGVGYGYTF	TGTGCCAGCAGCGGTACAGGGGTGGGCTATGGCTACACCTTC
NA	few	TRBJ1-2	TRBV27	CASRNWGGYTF	TGTGCCAGCAGGAACTGGGGTGGCTACACCTTC
NA	few	TRBJ2-3	TRBV5-1	CASSLEGGPRGQYF	TGCGCCAGCAGCTTGGAGGGCGGGCCGAGGGGGCAGTATTTT
NA	NA	TRBJ2-7	TRBV4-1	CASSPWTVFGSYEQYF	TGCGCCAGCAGCCCGTGGACAGTGTTTGGATCCTACGAGCAGTACTTC
NA	NA	TRBJ1-1	TRBV27	CASSSTYEAFF	TGTGCCAGCAGTTCTACATATGAAGCTTTCTTT
NA	NA	TRBJ1-2	TRBV28	CASRSEQGGYTF	TGTGCCAGCAGGTCTGAACAGGGAGGTTACACCTTC
NA	few	TRBJ2-6	TRBV19	CASSIGPAKSGANVLTF	TGTGCCAGTAGTATAGGGCCAGCTAAGTCTGGGGCCAACGTCCTGACTTTC
TRBD1	NA	TRBJ2-7	TRBV5-4	CASSRGTGYYEQYF	TGTGCCAGCAGCCGTGGGACAGGGTACTACGAGCAGTACTTC
NA	NA	TRBJ2-3	TRBV6-1	CASSENRVFVDTQYF	TGTGCCAGCAGTGAAAACAGGGTCTTTGTCGATACGCAGTATTTT
TRBD1	NA	TRBJ2-7	TRBV11-2	CASSRGQGASYEQYF	TGTGCCAGCAGCCGAGGACAGGGGGCCTCCTACGAGCAGTACTTC
TRBD2	NA	TRBJ2-7	TRBV5-4	CASSLVSGTPAGVEQYF	TGTGCCAGCAGCTTGGTTAGCGGGACACCCGCGGGCGTCGAGCAGTACTTC
NA	NA	TRBJ1-5	TRBV23-1	CASNQGQPQHF	TGCGCCAGCAATCAAGGTCAGCCCCAGCATTTT
NA	NA	TRBJ2-3	TRBV10-2	CASSPAGSTDTQYF	TGCGCCAGCAGCCCAGCGGGTAGCACAGATACGCAGTATTTT
NA	NA	TRBJ1-6	TRBV10-3	CAIRRAWTNSPLHF	TGTGCCATCAGGCGGGCCTGGACTAATTCACCCCTCCACTTT
NA	NA	TRBJ1-2	TRBV5-4	CASSVGTTNYGYTF	TGTGCCAGCAGCGTCGGGACAACTAACTATGGCTACACCTTC
NA	NA	TRBJ2-6	TRBV11-2	CASSCPKQQSRANVLTF	TGTGCCAGCAGCTGTCCCAAGCAACAAAGTCGGGCCAACGTCCTGACTTTC
NA	NA	TRBJ2-5	TRBV19	CASKDRNQETQYF	TGTGCCAGTAAGGATCGGAACCAAGAGACCCAGTACTTC
NA	NA	TRBJ1-5	TRBV6-5	CASSYSGGPNQPQHF	TGTGCCAGCAGTTACTCCGGAGGACCCAATCAGCCCCAGCATTTT
NA	NA	TRBJ1-2	TRBV18	CASSPNQENYGYTF	TGTGCCAGCTCACCGAACCAGGAGAACTATGGCTACACCTTC
NA	NA	TRBJ1-2	TRBV19	CASCPNRADRGYTF	TGTGCCAGTTGTCCCAACAGGGCGGATCGGGGCTACACCTTC
TRBD2	NA	TRBJ2-3	TRBV28	CASRGTSGTFTQYF	TGTGCCAGCAGGGGGACTAGCGGAACATTTACGCAGTATTTT
NA	few	TRBJ1-1	TRBV28	CAIITGPTEAFF	TGTGCCATCATAACAGGGCCCACTGAAGCTTTCTTT
TRBD2	NA	TRBJ2-5	TRBV10-3	CAISESLGTAAGGVETQYF	TGTGCCATCAGTGAGTCCCTCGGGACGGCAGCGGGAGGGGTAGAGACCCAGTACTTC
NA	NA	TRBJ1-2	TRBV28	CASSSGRGRDYGYTF	TGTGCCAGCAGTTCTGGTCGTGGTAGGGATTATGGCTACACCTTC
TRBD1	once	TRBJ2-1	TRBV19	CASSHNRGRQFF	TGTGCCAGTAGCCACAACAGGGGGCGGCAGTTCTTC